The 15 T cell receptor beta chains reported below all come from one sample, sequenced in a study of CD8+ T cells in alopecia areata. CD4, CD8alpha, NKG2D, NKG2ACE and other markers guided sorting of pooled cutaneous lymph node cells. cDNA serving as the sequencing template came from extracted, reverse transcribed RNA. Clones were sequenced by immunoSEQ multiplex PCR, and TCRdb holds only the in-frame ones, with some missing. The specimen has about 270,000 clones, none found just once. The source material was CD4+ T cells sorted from a lymph node. All receptors derive from a C3H/HeJ mouse with alopecia areata. Mouse MHC haplotype: H2-k.

As for this clone: This may be a read error: a much more frequent sequence differs by one nucleotide. Gene names follow the mouse nomenclature. The CDR3 end falls 4 residues outside the read, so it is completed with the germline J gene. Other DNA sequences of this sample code for an identical CDR3. This sequence joins TRBV13-3 and TRBJ1-2; 8 bases map to TRBD1. The V gene end was trimmed by 4 bases and the J gene end by 2 bases; junction bases not matched to a gene: 1. The CDR3 totals 13 residues. Germline V gene data show CDR1 as NNHDY and CDR2 as SYVADS. CDR3 DNA, as far as it was read: TGTGCCAGCAGTCGGGACAGGAACTCC. As protein: CASSRDRNS. The whole CDR3 is CASSRDRNSDYTF.

This clone was seen a few times. Germline and genes: mouse. Sequencing ends 3 residues short of the CDR3 end; the germline J gene provides the rest. The sample has other DNA sequences that encode this CDR3 too. The chain links TRBV1 to TRBJ1-6; 8 bases agree with TRBD1. TRBJ1-6 is flagged as an ORF with uncertain function. The J segment lost 5 bases and the V segment lost 3 bases, leaving 0 bases of the junction unmatched. Germline CDR1 reads NSQYPW; CDR2 reads LRSPGD (reference sequence). This CDR3 has 14 residues. CDR3 sequence: CTCSATGDNSPLYF. Incomplete CDR3 DNA: TGCACCTGCAGTGCGACAGGGGATAATTCGCCC.

A few counts support this clone. All gene names here are mouse names. The read terminates 4 residues before the CDR3 end, so the remaining end is supplied by the germline J gene. The chain combines TRBV13-1 with TRBJ2-3, with D hard to call. Germline values: CDR1 NSHNY, CDR2 SYGAGN. Trimming removed 0 bases from V and 0 bases from J, with 8 bases in between. The CDR3 totals 15 residues. CDR3 region: CASSDAEHSAETLYF. Incomplete CDR3 DNA: TGTGCCAGCAGTGATGCCGAACATAGTGCAGAA.

This clone came up a few times. Genes and germline come from the mouse. The CDR3 end falls 3 residues outside the read, so it is completed with the germline J gene. The chain carries TRBV19 and TRBJ1-6, with D perhaps TRBD1 (5 bases). TRBJ1-6 falls under the ORF class, with uncertain function. This CDR3 is built from 13 residues. Germline V CDR1 and CDR2: FNHDT, SITEND (reference sequence). V lost 0 bases, J lost 9 bases, and 7 bases lay in between. The CDR3 reads CASSIVRASPLYF. The sequenced part of the CDR3 DNA is TGTGCCAGCAGTATAGTCAGGGCTTCGCCC.

This clone came up many times. The genes are named according to mouse. Read coverage stops 4 residues before the CDR3 terminus; the germline J gene supplies the remainder. V and J are TRBV17 and TRBJ2-1; tentative D call: TRBD2 (6 bases). CDR1 MNHDT and CDR2 YYDKIL come from the germline V gene. The ends were cut back, 2 bases at V and 6 bases at J, with 8 bases in the middle. CDR3 size: 13 residues. The CDR3 is CASSRNWVAEQFF. CDR3 DNA (partial): TGTGCTAGCAGTAGAAACTGGGTTGCT.

This clone was recorded a few times. Germline and genes: mouse. The read ends 4 residues shy of where the CDR3 ends; the end is completed using the germline J gene. J is TRBJ2-3 and V is TRBV31, with TRBD2 as a possible D gene (5 bases). Trimming cost V 7 bases and J 0 bases, with 14 bases left between them. This CDR3 spans 14 amino acids. CDR1 and CDR2 (germline): GKSSPN, SITVG. The CDR3 reads CASLRLTSAETLYF. The CDR3 DNA, read in part, is TGTGCCTCCCTTCGACTGACTAGTGCAGAA.

This clone was seen more than once but under ten times. The germline and genes are mouse ones. From the germline J gene comes the end of the CDR3, since the read stops 4 residues before it. This rearrangement joins TRBV1 to TRBJ2-1; 8 positions agree with TRBD2. The trim removed 4 bases at V and 1 base at J, leaving 3 bases unmatched. This CDR3 is built from 15 residues. Germline V gene lookup returns CDR1 NSQYPW and CDR2 LRSPGD (reference sequence). CDR3: CTCSEAGGNYAEQFF. The sequenced part of the CDR3 DNA is TGCACCTGCAGTGAGGCTGGGGGGAACTATGCT.

This clone was found a few times. Gene names follow the mouse nomenclature. The read finishes 4 residues shy of the CDR3 end, and the germline J gene is used to complete it. At the DNA level, this CDR3 is encoded by other sequences in the same sample as well. The J gene is TRBJ2-7, the V gene TRBV19, with a possible D match to TRBD1 (5 bases). Germline assignment: CDR1 FNHDT and CDR2 SITEND (reference sequence). There are 11 residues in the CDR3. CDR3 sequence reads: CASRDKYEQYF. The DNA read from the CDR3 is TGTGCCAGCAGGGACAAATAT.

This clone has a handful of counts. Each gene name is a mouse one. The read falls 4 residues short of the CDR3 end, and the missing part is taken from the germline J gene. V is TRBV13-3 and J is TRBJ2-5; 11 bases fit TRBD2. CDR1 is NNHDY and CDR2 is SYVADS in the germline V gene. This CDR3 region has 14 residues. The CDR3 sequence is CASSPRDWGDTQYF. The DNA read from the CDR3 is TGTGCCAGCAGCCCCCGGGACTGGGGGGAC.

There are a few counts of this clone. Genes here carry mouse names. The read comes to an end 4 residues before the CDR3 does, leaving the germline J gene to fill in the end. The V and J genes are TRBV5 and TRBJ2-5; D is perhaps TRBD2 (7 bases). The CDR3 covers 17 residues. Trimming took off 1 base at V and 1 base at J, with 15 bases between the two ends. Germline loops: CDR1 LGHNA, CDR2 YNLKQL (reference sequence). Incomplete CDR3 DNA: TGTGCCAGCAGCCAAGTAGCCGGGGGGCGCGACCAAGAC. This translates into CASSQVAGGRDQD. The full CDR3 protein reads CASSQVAGGRDQDTQYF.

Turning to this clone: Gene labels here are mouse ones. The read is 4 residues too short to cover the CDR3 end, so that end is filled in from the germline J gene. The chain combines TRBV13-1 with TRBJ1-1; D is perhaps TRBD1 (5 bases). This CDR3 has 13 residues. V dropped 4 bases and J dropped 1 base, with 8 bases sitting between them. Germline CDR1 and CDR2: NSHNY and SYGAGN. The CDR3 here is CASSPDKNTEVFF. Partial CDR3 DNA: TGTGCCAGCAGTCCGGACAAAAACACA.

This clone was observed a few times. The gene names given are mouse names. Read sequence stops 3 residues before the CDR3 end, and the germline J gene provides the missing end. The chain is built from TRBV13-3 and TRBJ1-6, with D unresolved. TRBJ1-6 has ORF status, its function being uncertain. CDR1 is NNHDY and CDR2 is SYVADS in the germline V gene. CDR3 size: 14 residues. Trimming stripped 1 base from V and 6 bases from J, with 8 bases between. The sequenced CDR3 bases are TGTGCCAGCAGTGATATGGGGTTTAATTCGCCC. Translated: CASSDMGFNSP. The entire CDR3 sequence reads CASSDMGFNSPLYF.

A few counts support this clone. These gene names are mouse names. The read ends 4 residues before the CDR3 terminus; that terminus is restored from the germline J gene. This chain links TRBV17 with TRBJ2-4; 8 nucleotides match TRBD2. Trimming cost V 3 bases and J 1 base; bases outside gene matches: 0. CDR3 length equals 14 residues. Germline V lookup: CDR1 MNHDT, CDR2 YYDKIL. CDR3 bases read: TGTGCTAGCAGTAGTGGGGGGGGTCAAAAC. It is translated as CASSSGGGQN. In full, the CDR3 is CASSSGGGQNTLYF. Together with reference TRBV17 and TRBJ2-4, the CDR3 gives the full variable domain: DTTVKQNPRYKLARVGKPVNLICSQTMNHDTMYWYQKKPNQAPKLLLFYYDKILNREADTFEKFQSSRPNNSFCSLYIGSAGLEYSAMYLCASSSGGGQNTLYFGAGTRLSVL.

Details on this clone: Any gene name here is a mouse gene name. The sequence runs out 4 residues before the end of the CDR3; the remainder is reconstructed from the germline J gene. This same CDR3 is encoded by further DNA sequences in the sample. V is TRBV19 and J is TRBJ2-7; the D gene is possibly TRBD2 (6 bases). CDR1 is FNHDT and CDR2 is SITEND in the germline V gene (reference sequence). The CDR3 totals 12 residues. The sequenced CDR3 bases are TGTGCCAGCAGTATTGGGGGAGAT. Its translation is CASSIGGD. In full, the CDR3 is CASSIGGDEQYF.

Concerning this clone: The gene symbols are mouse symbols. The identical CDR3 is also encoded by other nucleotide sequences in the sample. The covered CDR3 bases are TGTGCCAGCAGCTCCGGGACAGGGGGGAACCAAGAC. It encodes CASSSGTGGNQD. The entire CDR3 sequence reads CASSSGTGGNQDTQYF. The V and J genes are TRBV3 and TRBJ2-5, with TRBD1 identical over 11 bases. The DNA ends 4 residues before the CDR3 does, and the rest of the CDR3 is filled in from the germline J gene. The V segment lost 4 bases and the J segment 0 bases; nucleotides outside the gene matches: 3. The CDR3 spans 16 residues. Looked up from germline, CDR1 is SNHLY and CDR2 is FYNGKV (reference sequence).